The 14 T cell receptor beta chains below were found in one sample sequenced in a study of shared T cell receptors in the human thymus. TCRdb's table, derived via immunoSEQ multiplex PCR, lists solely in-frame clones and lacks some. The sample shows roughly 710,000 clones, around 85% of them seen only once. The sample was also linked to a second study, of human thymus T cells.

The sequenced material came from thymocytes. Receptors were obtained from a girl under three years old with a congenital heart defect.

In the case of this clone: The sample holds other DNA sequences that translate to the same CDR3. The V and J genes are TRBV5-1 and TRBJ2-1; 7 bases line up with TRBD2. The CDR3 has 14 amino acids. V was clipped by 4 bases and J by 2 bases; unmatched bases: 3. The V gene's germline CDR1 is SGHRS and CDR2 YFSETQ. CDR3 loop: CASSLGGAYNEQFF. DNA for the CDR3: TGCGCCAGCAGCCTGGGGGGGGCCTACAATGAGCAGTTCTTC.

V is TRBV29-1 and J is TRBJ1-2, with D possibly TRBD1 on 6 matching bases. CDR1 is SQVTM and CDR2 is ANQGSEA in the germline V gene. The CDR3 runs 12 residues. V was shortened by 4 bases and J by 3 bases, with 9 bases between the two germline ends. The CDR3 DNA reads as TGCAGCGTTGTACAGGGTCACTATGGCTACACCTTC. Its translation: CSVVQGHYGYTF.

This clone is a singleton in its sample. The chain uses TRBV5-6 and TRBJ1-4, with 7 positions matching TRBD1. The germline V gene has CDR1 SGHDT and CDR2 YYEEEE. V was pared by 0 bases and J by 0 bases, with 8 bases of the junction left unmatched. The CDR3 has 18 residues. CDR3 protein: CASSLADTGATTNEKLFF. CDR3 sequence (DNA): TGTGCCAGCAGCTTGGCCGATACAGGGGCGACAACTAATGAAAAACTGTTTTTT. The whole variable domain, filled in from reference TRBV5-6 and TRBJ1-4, reads DAGVTQSPTHLIKTRGQQVTLRCSPKSGHDTVSWYQQALGQGPQFIFQYYEEEERQRGNFPDRFSGHQFPNYSSELNVNALLLGDSALYLCASSLADTGATTNEKLFFGSGTQLSVL.

The V call is TRBV27, the J call TRBJ1-3; maybe TRBD1 (5 bases). CDR3 length: 16 amino acids. Germline CDR1 reads MNHEY; CDR2 reads SMNVEV (reference sequence). The V gene lost 4 bases and the J gene lost 0 bases, with 13 bases spanning the gap. CDR3 nucleotides: TGTGCCAGCAGTTCTACTCCAGGGTCCTCTGGAAACACCATATATTTT. Protein product: CASSSTPGSSGNTIYF.

V is TRBV2 and J is TRBJ1-4, with 9 nucleotides matching TRBD1. Germline V CDR1 and CDR2: SNHLY, FYNNEI. Unmatched junction bases numbered 5, after V lost 4 bases and J lost 8 bases. CDR3 size: 14 residues. CDR3 residues: CASSGTGEGEKLFF. The CDR3 DNA reads as TGTGCCAGCAGTGGGACAGGGGAGGGAGAAAAACTGTTTTTT.

J is TRBJ1-5 and V is TRBV27; possible D gene TRBD1, 6 bases. In germline, CDR1 is MNHEY, CDR2 SMNVEV (reference sequence). V lost 0 bases and J lost 7, with 13 bases in between. The CDR3 extends over 15 amino acids. This CDR3 is CASSLSDRLVQPQHF. CDR3 DNA sequence: TGTGCCAGCAGTTTATCGGACAGATTGGTCCAGCCCCAGCATTTT.

The genes are TRBV28 and TRBJ2-1, with TRBD2 identical over 7 bases. Germline V gene lookup returns CDR1 MDHEN and CDR2 SYDVKM. The V gene end was trimmed by 6 bases and the J gene end by 0 bases; junction bases not matched to a gene: 17. CDR3 length equals 19 residues. CDR3 region: CASSRPPAGDSSSYNEQFF. CDR3 nucleotide sequence: TGTGCCAGCAGCCGACCGCCCGCGGGGGATTCGAGCTCCTACAATGAGCAGTTCTTC.

The J gene is TRBJ2-1, the V gene TRBV2; 7 bases line up with TRBD2. Trimming cost V 6 bases and J 0 bases; bases outside gene matches: 5. CDR1 and CDR2 from the germline V gene are SNHLY and FYNNEI. The CDR3 has 15 amino acids. The CDR3 loop reads CASRGTSDSYNEQFF. CDR3 in DNA: TGTGCCAGCAGAGGTACTAGCGACTCCTACAATGAGCAGTTCTTC.

The V gene is TRBV5-6, the J gene TRBJ2-5, with 9 bases matching TRBD1. The J call is uncertain, as TRBJ2-7 better fits the DNA end. CDR1 is SGHDT and CDR2 is YYEEEE in the germline V gene. The CDR3 spans 16 residues. In DNA form, the CDR3 reads TGTGCCAGCAGCTTGGGGGGGAACAGGGGGCCCTACGAGCAGTACTTC. Residues: CASSLGGNRGPYEQYF.

The table lists this clone with a few counts. The gene calls are TRBV28 and TRBJ2-7, with TRBD2 as a possible D gene (7 bases). This CDR3 comprises 19 residues. V was shortened by 3 bases and J by 3 bases, with 27 bases between the two germline ends. CDR1 is MDHEN and CDR2 is SYDVKM in the germline V gene. CDR3 amino acids: CASSFCGGEEERCGYEQYF. The DNA for the CDR3 is TGTGCCAGCAGTTTTTGCGGGGGCGAGGAAGAGCGATGTGGCTACGAGCAGTACTTC.

The rearrangement uses TRBV19 and TRBJ1-2, with 8 bases aligning to TRBD1. Germline CDR1 LNHDA, CDR2 SQIVND (reference sequence). The CDR3 spans 18 residues. Trimming cost V 3 bases and J 8 bases; bases outside gene matches: 20. CDR3 loop: CASSMDSVWDRNNGGYTF. CDR3 nucleotide sequence: TGTGCCAGTAGTATGGATTCGGTATGGGACAGGAATAATGGGGGCTACACCTTC.

The chain joins TRBV15 to TRBJ2-6, with D perhaps TRBD1 (5 bases). Per germline, CDR1 LNHNV and CDR2 YYDKDF (reference sequence). CDR3 size: 19 residues. V shed 2 bases and J shed 0 bases, with 17 bases lying between them. In DNA, the CDR3 is TGTGCCACCAGCAGAACTCCTAGGGGCACCAGCTCTGGGGCCAACGTCCTGACTTTC. This translates into CATSRTPRGTSSGANVLTF. The variable domain in full, with the rest retrieved from reference TRBV15 and TRBJ2-6, is DAMVIQNPRYQVTQFGKPVTLSCSQTLNHNVMYWYQQKSSQAPKLLFHYYDKDFNNEADTPDNFQSRRPNTSFCFLDIRSPGLGDTAMYLCATSRTPRGTSSGANVLTFGAGSRLTVL.

The chain combines TRBV13 with TRBJ1-2, with TRBD1 as a possible D gene (5 bases). Germline CDR1 is PRHDT and CDR2 is FYEKMQ (reference sequence). The CDR3 spans 15 residues. Trimming took off 2 bases at V and 2 bases at J, with 12 bases between the two ends. In DNA, the CDR3 is TGTGCCAGCAGCTTACCCCGGGGGGGGAACTATGGCTACACCTTC. It translates to CASSLPRGGNYGYTF.

The V gene is TRBV25-1, the J gene TRBJ1-4; possible D gene TRBD1, 6 bases. Germline CDR1 MGHDK, CDR2 SYGVNS. The CDR3 is 14 amino acids. V lost 6 bases, J lost 5 bases, and 13 bases lay in between. The CDR3: CASRGGGRNEKLFF. DNA for the CDR3: TGTGCCAGCAGAGGGGGGGGGCGCAATGAAAAACTGTTTTTT.